What follows is one T cell receptor (beta chain) and its context. This clonotype appeared a few times. Its antigen is unknown. No base-level quality is on record; no much larger clone is a single base apart. This entry comes from a study of blood T cells in healthy people across ages (dated by TCRdb to the mid-2010s). Study-level background: In model experiments, roughly one uniquely barcoded TCR beta cDNA molecule per two T cells was captured by template switching. To track age-related changes in TCR beta repertoire diversity, the study relied on deep sequencing normalized with unique cDNA molecular identifiers. To avoid experimental bias, donors of different ages were spread randomly across the sequencing lanes. Donors were grouped into four age groups: young (average 16 years), middle-aged (around 39), aged (about 60) and long-lived (over 80). For two donors (one aged 18 to 30 and one aged 80 or older), the study analyzed two additional independent replicas of 1 million unique cDNA reads from the same blood draw. Findings and caveats that apply to the study as a whole: Compared with the aged group, the long-lived group had more naive CD4+ T cells, fewer expanded clones and increased TCR diversity, suggesting age selection. The percentage of naive T cells measured by flow cytometry correlated strongly with observed TCR beta diversity. Observed TCR beta diversity per million T cells fell roughly linearly with age, and a significant reduction was already apparent by age roughly 40. Because profiling used bulk unsorted PBMCs, naive and antigen-experienced compartments could not be compared conclusively. Because the CMV infection status of the donors was unknown, age-related changes in expanded clonotypes may potentially have been confounded. Total diversity estimates from one million sequenced T cells were considered lower bounds and underestimates.

Systemically healthy Caucasian individuals from Russia, 35 to 50 in total and aged about 6 to 95 years, were included as donors. Each donor gave around 9 milliliters of peripheral blood, collected into EDTA-treated Vacutainer tubes. Ficoll-Paque density-gradient centrifugation was used to isolate PBMCs, with at least 6.5 million obtained per sample. Trizol reagent was used to extract total RNA from the PBMCs, yielding at least 6 micrograms per sample. For every donor, flow cytometry on a PBMC aliquot measured the percentage of naive CD45RAhigh/CD27high T cells. Libraries were constructed by 5' RACE. TCRdb lists the instrument as Illumina HiSeq 2500. A second PCR of roughly 7 to 11 cycles was performed with a sample-barcoded 5' primer and a J-beta primer mix. Each TCR beta cDNA molecule received a unique molecular identifier from a template-switch 5' adaptor carrying 12 random nucleotides. At least 2.5 million CDR3-containing paired-end reads were obtained from each sample. First-strand cDNA synthesis was performed from all RNA using the Mint cDNA synthesis kit, with priming by a TRBC-specific oligonucleotide. Following uracil-DNA glycosylase treatment, a first 18-cycle PCR with universal primers M1SS and BC2_uni_R was performed on all cDNA. Processing in the source paper ran as follows. Each sample was normalized by randomly selecting 1 million high-quality reads, each carrying a distinct molecular identifier. Reads sharing molecular identifiers were discarded rather than binned into consensus sequences. MiTCR, set to a Q25 quality threshold and the strictest error-elimination algorithm, was used for CDR3 identification, clonotype clustering and error correction. A nonparametric unseen species model with Euler transformation was used to estimate a lower bound on total TCR beta diversity. Using fastp at Q25 and MiXCR, TCRdb reprocessed the public reads and kept productive beta chains. Rows with one shared CDR3 protein collapse into an entry with the most common genes and DNA. These V and J calls originate from TCRdb's pipeline instead of the authors' own analysis. A total of 600,000 to 1,000,000 distinct CDR3 sequences appear in this sample, roughly 64% of them only once. The ten largest clones capture roughly 20% of the sample.

V and J are truncated by 0 bases and 9 bases respectively, leaving an intervening sequence of 15 bases. For CDR1 and CDR2, the germline V gene lists LGHNA and YNFKEQ. Reading from cysteine to phenylalanine, the CDR3 counts 15 amino acids. Solely the CDR3 DNA is kept, with 45 bases framed from the first base. The sequenced sample consisted of blood. The chain couples TRBV4-2 to TRBJ2-1; the D assignment is uncertain and may be TRBD1 or TRBD2, with 5 bases supporting each. The clonotype was recovered from a man aged 30-40 years in good health. The bases read TGTGCCAGCAGCCAAGATGGGGCTAGCCGGCTTGAGCAGTTCTTC. The encoded protein is CASSQDGASRLEQFF.